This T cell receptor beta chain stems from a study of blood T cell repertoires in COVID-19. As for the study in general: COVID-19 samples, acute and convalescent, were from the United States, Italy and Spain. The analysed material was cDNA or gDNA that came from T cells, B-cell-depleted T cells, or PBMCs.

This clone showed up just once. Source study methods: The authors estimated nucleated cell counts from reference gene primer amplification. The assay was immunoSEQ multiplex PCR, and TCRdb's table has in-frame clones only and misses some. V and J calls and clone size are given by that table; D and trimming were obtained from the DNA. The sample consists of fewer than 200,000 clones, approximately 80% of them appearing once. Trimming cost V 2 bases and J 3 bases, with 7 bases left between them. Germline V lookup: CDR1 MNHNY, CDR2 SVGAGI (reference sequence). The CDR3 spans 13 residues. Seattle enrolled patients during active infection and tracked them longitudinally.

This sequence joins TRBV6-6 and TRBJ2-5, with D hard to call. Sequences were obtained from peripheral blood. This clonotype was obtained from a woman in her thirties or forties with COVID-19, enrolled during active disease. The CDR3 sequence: CASSYGRKETQYF. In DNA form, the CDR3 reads TGTGCCAGCAGTTACGGCCGAAAAGAGACCCAGTACTTC.